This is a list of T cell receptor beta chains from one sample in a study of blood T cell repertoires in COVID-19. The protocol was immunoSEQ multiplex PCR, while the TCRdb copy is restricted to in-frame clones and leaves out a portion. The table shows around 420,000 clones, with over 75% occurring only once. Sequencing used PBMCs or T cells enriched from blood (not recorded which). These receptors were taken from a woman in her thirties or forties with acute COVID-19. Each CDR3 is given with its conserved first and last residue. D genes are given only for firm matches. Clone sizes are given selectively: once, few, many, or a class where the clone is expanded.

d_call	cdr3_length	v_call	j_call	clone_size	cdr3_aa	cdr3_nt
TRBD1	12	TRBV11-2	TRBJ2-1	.	CASSETDRGQFF	TGTGCCAGCAGCGAAACCGACAGGGGCCAGTTCTTC
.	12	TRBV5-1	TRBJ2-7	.	CASRGLPGEQYF	TGCGCCAGCAGGGGGCTCCCCGGCGAGCAGTACTTC
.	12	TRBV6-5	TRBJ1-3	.	CASSYRGGTIYF	TGTGCCAGCAGTTACAGGGGAGGTACCATATATTTT
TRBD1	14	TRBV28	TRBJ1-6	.	CASRWDRGRSPLHF	TGTGCCAGCAGATGGGACAGGGGGCGTTCACCCCTCCACTTT
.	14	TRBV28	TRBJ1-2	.	CASSPPQRGYGYTF	TGTGCCAGCAGTCCCCCGCAAAGAGGCTATGGCTACACCTTC
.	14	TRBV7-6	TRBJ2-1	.	CASSVGSSVNEQFF	TGTGCCAGCAGCGTGGGGAGCTCGGTCAATGAGCAGTTCTTC
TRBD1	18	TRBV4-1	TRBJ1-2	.	CASSQGATSRTGGLGYTF	TGCGCCAGCAGCCAAGGGGCTACGAGTCGGACAGGGGGGTTAGGCTACACCTTC
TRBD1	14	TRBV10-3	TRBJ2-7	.	CAIAAGTGTNEQYF	TGTGCCATCGCGGCCGGGACAGGGACAAACGAGCAGTACTTC
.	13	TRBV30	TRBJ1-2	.	CAWSVEASYGYTF	TGTGCCTGGAGTGTGGAGGCGAGCTATGGCTACACCTTC
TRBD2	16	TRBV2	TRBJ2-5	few	CASSVASGGAGETQYF	TGTGCCAGCAGTGTGGCTAGCGGGGGGGCTGGGGAGACCCAGTACTTC
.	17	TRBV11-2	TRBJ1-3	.	CASRRPGSPVLGNTIYF	TGTGCCAGCAGACGCCCTGGGAGTCCTGTACTCGGAAACACCATATATTTT
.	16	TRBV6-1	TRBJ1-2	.	CASSESFGALGYGYTF	TGTGCCAGCAGTGAATCTTTTGGGGCTTTGGGCTATGGCTACACCTTC
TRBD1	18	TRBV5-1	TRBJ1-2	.	CASSINSRWQGAPYGYTF	TGCGCCAGCAGCATTAATAGCCGATGGCAGGGGGCTCCCTATGGCTACACCTTC
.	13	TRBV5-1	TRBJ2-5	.	CASSLSGQETQYF	TGCGCCAGCAGCTTGTCAGGACAAGAGACCCAGTACTTC
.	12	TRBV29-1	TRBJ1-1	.	CSVKGERTEAFF	TGCAGCGTTAAGGGGGAGAGGACTGAAGCTTTCTTT
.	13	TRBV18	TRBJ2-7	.	CASSPLLTDEQYF	TGTGCCAGCTCACCTCTCCTGACAGACGAGCAGTACTTC
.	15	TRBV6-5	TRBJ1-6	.	CASKEGVSYNSPLHF	TGTGCCAGCAAAGAGGGGGTATCCTATAATTCACCCCTCCACTTT
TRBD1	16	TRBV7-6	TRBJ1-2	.	CASSLAGQGRPGGYTF	TGTGCCAGCAGCTTAGCGGGACAGGGGAGGCCGGGAGGCTACACTTTC
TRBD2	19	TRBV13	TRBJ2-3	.	CASSSEPRLAGQPLDTQYF	TGTGCCAGCAGCTCCGAGCCCCGACTAGCGGGGCAACCCTTGGATACGCAGTATTTT
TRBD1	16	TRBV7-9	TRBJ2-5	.	CASSQGDRGMEETQYF	TGTGCCAGCAGCCAAGGGGACAGGGGGATGGAAGAGACCCAGTACTTC
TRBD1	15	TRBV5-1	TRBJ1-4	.	CASSLAGTGGEKLFF	TGCGCCAGCAGCTTGGCCGGGACAGGTGGCGAAAAACTGTTTTTT
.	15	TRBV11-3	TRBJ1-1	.	CASSAFSGTNTEAFF	TGTGCCAGCAGCGCCTTTTCAGGCACGAACACTGAAGCTTTCTTT
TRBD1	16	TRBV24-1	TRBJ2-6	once	CATSGDSFSGANVLTF	TGTGCCACCTCAGGGGACAGTTTCTCTGGGGCCAACGTCCTGACTTTC
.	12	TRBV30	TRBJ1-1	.	CAWSRENTEAFF	TGTGCCTGGAGTAGAGAGAACACTGAAGCTTTCTTT
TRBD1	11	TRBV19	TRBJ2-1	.	CASWTGNEQFF	TGTGCCAGTTGGACAGGGAATGAGCAGTTCTTC
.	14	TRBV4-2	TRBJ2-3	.	CASSPLASTDTQYF	TGTGCCAGCAGCCCCCTAGCTAGCACAGATACGCAGTATTTT
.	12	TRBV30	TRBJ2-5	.	CAWSQGRETQYF	TGTGCCTGGAGTCAGGGGCGGGAGACCCAGTACTTC
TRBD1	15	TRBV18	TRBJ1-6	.	CASSPRQGANSPLHF	TGTGCCAGCTCACCTCGACAGGGGGCAAACTCACCCCTCCACTTT
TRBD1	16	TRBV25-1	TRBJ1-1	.	CASSESRTGEDTEAFF	TGTGCCAGCAGTGAATCTCGGACAGGGGAAGACACTGAAGCTTTCTTT
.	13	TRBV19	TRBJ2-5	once	CASSSQGEKTQYF	TGTGCCAGTAGTTCACAGGGTGAGAAGACCCAGTACTTC
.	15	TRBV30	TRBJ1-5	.	CAWSVPGYSNQPQHF	TGTGCCTGGAGTGTACCAGGGTATAGCAATCAGCCCCAGCATTTT
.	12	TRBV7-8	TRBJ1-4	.	CASSLDGRKLFF	TGTGCCAGCAGCTTAGATGGGAGAAAACTGTTTTTT
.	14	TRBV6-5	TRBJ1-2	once	CASSYRGASYGYTF	TGTGCCAGCAGTTACCGGGGGGCGAGCTATGGCTACACCTTC
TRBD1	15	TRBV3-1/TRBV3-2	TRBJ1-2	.	CASSRGTAEWHGYTF	TGTGCCAGCAGCCGTGGGACAGCAGAGTGGCATGGCTACACCTTC
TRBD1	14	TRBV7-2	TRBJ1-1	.	CASSIQGWSTEAFF	TGTGCCAGCAGCATACAGGGGTGGAGCACTGAAGCTTTCTTT
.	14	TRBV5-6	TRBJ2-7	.	CASSRGPGENEQYF	TGTGCCAGCAGTCGGGGTCCAGGGGAGAACGAGCAGTACTTC
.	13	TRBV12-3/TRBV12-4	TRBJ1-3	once	CASRTGSGNTIYF	TGTGCCAGCAGGACAGGCTCTGGAAACACCATATATTTT